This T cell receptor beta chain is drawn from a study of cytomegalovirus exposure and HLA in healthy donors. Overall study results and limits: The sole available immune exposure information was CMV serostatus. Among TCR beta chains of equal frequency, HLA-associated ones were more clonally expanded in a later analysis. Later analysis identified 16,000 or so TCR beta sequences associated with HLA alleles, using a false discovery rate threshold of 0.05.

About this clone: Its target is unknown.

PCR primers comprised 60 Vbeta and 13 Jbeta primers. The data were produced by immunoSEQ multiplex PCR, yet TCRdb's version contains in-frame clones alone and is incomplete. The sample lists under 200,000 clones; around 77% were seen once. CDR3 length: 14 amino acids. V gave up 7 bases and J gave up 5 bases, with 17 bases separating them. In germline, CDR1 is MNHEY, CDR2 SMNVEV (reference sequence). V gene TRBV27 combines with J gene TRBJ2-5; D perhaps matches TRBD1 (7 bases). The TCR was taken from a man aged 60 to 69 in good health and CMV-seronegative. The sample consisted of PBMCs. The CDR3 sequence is CASKRQGGWETQYF. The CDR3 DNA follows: TGTGCCAGCAAAAGACAGGGAGGATGGGAGACCCAGTACTTC.